The clone carrying this TCR beta chain was seen only a few times. Its antigen is undetermined. The data belong to a study of cytomegalovirus exposure and HLA in healthy donors. The PCR had 60 Vbeta and 13 Jbeta primers. Sequenced by immunoSEQ multiplex PCR; TCRdb stores in-frame clones only, minus some. The profile covers roughly 120,000 clones, with over 60% appearing a single time and 3.5% to 4% taken by the ten largest. Trimming took 0 bases from V and 5 from J; bases not matched to a gene: 13. The CDR3 runs 20 residues. Per the germline V gene, CDR1 is SGHVS and CDR2 is FNYEAQ. Findings of the study overall: Segments of the TCR beta V type were, in most cases, productive about 87% or about 30% of the time in an earlier analysis. A list of about 160 TCR beta chains associated with cytomegalovirus was given.

The CMV serostatus of this donor was not recorded. Sequencing was performed on PBMCs. The chain uses TRBV7-6 and TRBJ2-5; 15 bases line up with TRBD2. The clonotype was recovered from a human donor in good health. The CDR3 region is CASSLASLRTSGRAGETQYF. The CDR3 DNA reads TGTGCCAGCAGCTTAGCGTCCCTTAGGACTAGCGGGAGGGCCGGGGAGACCCAGTACTTC.